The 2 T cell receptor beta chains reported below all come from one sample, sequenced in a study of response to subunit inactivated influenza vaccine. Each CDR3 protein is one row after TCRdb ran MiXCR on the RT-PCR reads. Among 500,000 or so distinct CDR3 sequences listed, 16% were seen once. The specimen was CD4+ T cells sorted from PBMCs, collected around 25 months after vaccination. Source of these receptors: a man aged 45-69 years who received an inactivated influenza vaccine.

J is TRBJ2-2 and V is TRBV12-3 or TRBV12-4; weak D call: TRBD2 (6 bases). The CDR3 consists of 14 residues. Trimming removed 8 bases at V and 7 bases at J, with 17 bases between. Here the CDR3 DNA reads TGTGCCAGCCGAACGGGCGGGACCGTCGGGGAGCTGTTTTTT. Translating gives CASRTGGTVGELFF.

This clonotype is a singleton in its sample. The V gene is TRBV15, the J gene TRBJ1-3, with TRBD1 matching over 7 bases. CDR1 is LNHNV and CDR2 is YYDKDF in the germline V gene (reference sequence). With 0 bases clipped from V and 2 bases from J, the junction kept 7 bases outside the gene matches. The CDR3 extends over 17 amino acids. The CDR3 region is CATSRDLNQGAGNTIYF. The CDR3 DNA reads TGTGCCACCAGCAGAGATCTTAATCAGGGGGCTGGAAACACCATATATTTT.